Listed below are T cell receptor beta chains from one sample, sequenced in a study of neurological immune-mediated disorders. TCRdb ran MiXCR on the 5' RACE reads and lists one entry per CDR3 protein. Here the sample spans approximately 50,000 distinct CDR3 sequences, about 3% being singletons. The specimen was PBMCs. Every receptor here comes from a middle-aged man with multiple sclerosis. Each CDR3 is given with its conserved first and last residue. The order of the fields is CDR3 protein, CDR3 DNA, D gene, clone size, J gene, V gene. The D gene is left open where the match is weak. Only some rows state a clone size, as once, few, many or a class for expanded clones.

CASSVGGTNTGELFF | TGTGCCAGCAGCGTAGGGGGGACGAACACCGGGGAGCTGTTTTTT | NA | many | TRBJ2-2 | TRBV9
CASSQRPTSGGSTGELFF | TGTGCCAGCAGTCAGCGGCCGACTAGCGGGGGAAGCACCGGGGAGCTGTTTTTT | TRBD2 | many | TRBJ2-2 | TRBV6-5
CSAKSVVGASETQYF | TGCAGTGCCAAGAGCGTCGTGGGGGCCTCGGAGACCCAGTACTTC | NA | many | TRBJ2-5 | TRBV20-1
CASSRLASNQPQNF | TGCGCCAGCAGCCGATTAGCCAGCAATCAGCCCCAGAATTTT | NA | many | TRBJ1-5 | TRBV4-1
CSAPDRGTGELFF | TGCAGTGCACCTGACAGGGGCACCGGGGAGCTGTTTTTT | TRBD1 | many | TRBJ2-2 | TRBV20-1
CSARGAGGVQETQYF | TGCAGTGCTAGAGGGGCGGGGGGTGTCCAAGAGACCCAGTACTTC | TRBD2 | many | TRBJ2-5 | TRBV20-1
CASSIDTGAYEQYF | TGTGCCAGCAGTATAGACACGGGGGCCTACGAGCAGTACTTC | NA | many | TRBJ2-7 | TRBV27
CASSYRAGGELFF | TGTGCCAGCAGCTACAGGGCTGGCGGGGAGCTGTTTTTT | NA | many | TRBJ2-2 | TRBV7-2
CSAIPSQETQYF | TGCAGTGCTATTCCCTCCCAAGAGACCCAGTACTTC | NA | many | TRBJ2-5 | TRBV20-1
CASSQGTGNSYEQYF | TGCGCCAGCAGCCAAGGGACAGGGAACTCCTACGAGCAGTACTTC | TRBD1 | many | TRBJ2-7 | TRBV4-1
CSARVWEVPNEQFF | TGCAGTGCTAGAGTTTGGGAAGTGCCCAATGAGCAGTTCTTC | NA | NA | TRBJ2-1 | TRBV20-1
CASSRRRNSRGETQYF | TGTGCCAGCAGCCGTAGACGAAACTCTAGAGGCGAGACCCAGTACTTC | NA | many | TRBJ2-5 | TRBV3-1
CASSQDLGGWGSGNTIYF | TGCGCCAGCAGCCAAGATCTTGGGGGCTGGGGCTCTGGAAACACCATATATTTT | NA | many | TRBJ1-3 | TRBV4-1
CSVGGGNEQFF | TGCAGCGTGGGGGGGGGGAATGAGCAGTTCTTC | TRBD2 | many | TRBJ2-1 | TRBV29-1
CSARAGTSGGVRDTQYF | TGCAGTGCTAGGGCCGGGACTAGCGGGGGGGTGAGAGATACGCAGTATTTT | TRBD2 | many | TRBJ2-3 | TRBV20-1